The next 2 T cell receptor beta chains were all read from a single sample in a study of OX40 agonist ivuxolimab in advanced cancers. The data were produced by immunoSEQ multiplex PCR, yet TCRdb's version contains in-frame clones alone and is incomplete. Of roughly 59,000 clones listed, roughly 88% are singletons. The sample here was CD4+ or CD8+ T cells sorted from blood, taken in a trial of the OX40 agonist ivuxolimab. The receptors come from an adult with an advanced solid tumor such as melanoma, head and neck, liver or kidney cancer.

V gene TRBV9 combines with J gene TRBJ1-2; D call uncertain. Germline CDR1 and CDR2: SGDLS and YYNGEE. This CDR3 comprises 15 residues. The V end lost 0 bases, the J end lost 5 bases, and 14 bases lay between the germline ends. CDR3 in amino acids: CASSVEDNRKYGYTF. CDR3 DNA sequence: TGTGCCAGCAGCGTAGAGGATAACAGAAAATATGGCTACACCTTC.

This chain links TRBV27 with TRBJ1-5; no definite D call. The V end was cut by 2 bases, the J end by 3 bases, with 5 bases between. The CDR3 loop spans 13 amino acids. Germline assignment: CDR1 MNHEY and CDR2 SMNVEV (reference sequence). The CDR3 coding sequence is TGTGCCAGCAGTTTAGGGGACAATCAGCCCCAGCATTTT. It translates to CASSLGDNQPQHF.